This T cell receptor beta chain was profiled in a study of blood T cell repertoires in COVID-19. Study as a whole: Acute-phase and convalescent COVID-19 samples originated in the United States, Italy and Spain. PBMCs, B-cell-depleted T cells, or T cells were the source of the cDNA or gDNA that made up the material.

This clone was seen just once. The CDR3 runs to 20 residues. Germline CDR1 is SGHRS and CDR2 is YFSETQ. Trimming took 3 bases from V and 5 from J, leaving 27 bases between them. Methods used by the authors: Researchers report that nucleated cell counts were estimated from reference gene primer amplification. Profiled with immunoSEQ multiplex PCR; TCRdb holds only in-frame clones, not every one. V and J calls and clone size are as listed in that table; D and trimming were resolved from the DNA. The profile covers 60,000 to 90,000 clones, with roughly 85% appearing a single time and 4.5% to 6% taken by the ten largest.

This sequence originates from a woman over 75 with active or convalescent COVID-19. The chain recombines TRBV5-1 with TRBJ1-6, with a possible D match to TRBD1 (5 bases). The sample taken for sequencing was peripheral blood. The CDR3 coding sequence is TGCGCCAGCAGCTCGACAATAACCACAGGAATGCGATTCAATAATTCACCCCTCCACTTT. Translation gives CASSSTITTGMRFNNSPLHF.